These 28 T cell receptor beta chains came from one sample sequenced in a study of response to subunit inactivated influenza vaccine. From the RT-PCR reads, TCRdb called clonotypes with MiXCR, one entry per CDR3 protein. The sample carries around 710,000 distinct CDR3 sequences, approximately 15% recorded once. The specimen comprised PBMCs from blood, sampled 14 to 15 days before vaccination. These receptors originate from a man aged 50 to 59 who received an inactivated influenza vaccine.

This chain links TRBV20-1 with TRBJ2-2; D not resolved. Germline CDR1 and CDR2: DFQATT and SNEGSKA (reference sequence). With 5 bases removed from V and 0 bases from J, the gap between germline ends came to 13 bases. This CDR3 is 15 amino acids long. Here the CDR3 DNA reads TGCAGTGCTCAAGGCCCGTTCGCGAACACCGGGGAGCTGTTTTTT. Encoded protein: CSAQGPFANTGELFF.

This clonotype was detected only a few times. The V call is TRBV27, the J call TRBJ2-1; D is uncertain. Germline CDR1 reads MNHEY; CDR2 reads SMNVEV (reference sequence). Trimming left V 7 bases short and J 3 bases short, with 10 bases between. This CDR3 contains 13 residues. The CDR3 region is CASKAALYNEQFF. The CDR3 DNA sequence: TGTGCCAGCAAGGCTGCTCTCTACAATGAGCAGTTCTTC.

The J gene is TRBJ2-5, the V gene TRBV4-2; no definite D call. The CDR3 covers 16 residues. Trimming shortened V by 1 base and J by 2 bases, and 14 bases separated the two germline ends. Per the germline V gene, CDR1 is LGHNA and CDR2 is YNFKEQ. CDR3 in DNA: TGTGCCAGCAGCCAAGTTGACGGCCAAAGACAAGAGACCCAGTACTTC. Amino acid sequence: CASSQVDGQRQETQYF.

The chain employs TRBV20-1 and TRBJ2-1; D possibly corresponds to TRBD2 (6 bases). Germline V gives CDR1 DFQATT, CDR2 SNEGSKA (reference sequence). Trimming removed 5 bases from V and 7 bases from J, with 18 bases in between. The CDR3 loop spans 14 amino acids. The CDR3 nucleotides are TGCAGTGCTCCCCTCCCCCGTCGGGAGAATGAGCAGTTCTTC. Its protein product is CSAPLPRRENEQFF.

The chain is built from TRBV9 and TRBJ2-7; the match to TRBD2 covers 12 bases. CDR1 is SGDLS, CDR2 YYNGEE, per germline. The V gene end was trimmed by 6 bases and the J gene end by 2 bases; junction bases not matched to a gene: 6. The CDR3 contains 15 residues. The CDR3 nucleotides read TGTGCCAGCACGCCGACTAGCGGGGGACCCTACGAGCAGTACTTC. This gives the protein CASTPTSGGPYEQYF.

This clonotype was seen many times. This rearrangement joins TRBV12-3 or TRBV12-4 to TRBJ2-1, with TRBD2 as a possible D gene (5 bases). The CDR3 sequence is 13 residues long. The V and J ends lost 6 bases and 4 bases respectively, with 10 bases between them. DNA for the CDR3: TGTGCCAGCAGGGACTTACCGTACAATGAGCAGTTCTTC. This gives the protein CASRDLPYNEQFF.

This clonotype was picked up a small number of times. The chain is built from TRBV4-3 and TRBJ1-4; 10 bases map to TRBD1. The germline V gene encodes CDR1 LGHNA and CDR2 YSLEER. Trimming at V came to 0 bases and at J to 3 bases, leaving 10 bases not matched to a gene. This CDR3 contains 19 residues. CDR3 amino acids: CASSQEWDRGFQPNEKLFF. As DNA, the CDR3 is TGCGCCAGCAGCCAAGAGTGGGACAGGGGATTTCAACCTAATGAAAAACTGTTTTTT.

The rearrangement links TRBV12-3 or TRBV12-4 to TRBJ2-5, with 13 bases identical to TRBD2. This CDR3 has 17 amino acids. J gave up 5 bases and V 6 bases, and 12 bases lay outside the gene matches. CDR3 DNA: TGTGCCAGCAGCTCGACTAGCGGGGGGCGATCACGGGAGACCCAGTACTTC. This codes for CASSSTSGGRSRETQYF.

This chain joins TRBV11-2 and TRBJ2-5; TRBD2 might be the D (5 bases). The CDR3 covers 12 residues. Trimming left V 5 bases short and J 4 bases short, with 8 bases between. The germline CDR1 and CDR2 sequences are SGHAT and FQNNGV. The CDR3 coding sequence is TGTGCCAGCAGCGGACGGGGAGAGACCCAGTACTTC. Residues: CASSGRGETQYF. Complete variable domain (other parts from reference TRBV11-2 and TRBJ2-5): EAGVAQSPRYKIIEKRQSVAFWCNPISGHATLYWYQQILGQGPKLLIQFQNNGVVDDSQLPKDRFSAERLKGVDSTLKIQPAKLEDSAVYLCASSGRGETQYFGPGTRLLVL.

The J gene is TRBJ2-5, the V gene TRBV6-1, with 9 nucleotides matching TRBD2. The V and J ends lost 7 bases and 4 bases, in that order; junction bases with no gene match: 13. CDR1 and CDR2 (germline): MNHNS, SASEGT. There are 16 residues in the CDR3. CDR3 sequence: CASTPGGGGAGETQYF. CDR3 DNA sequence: TGTGCCAGCACCCCTGGGGGCGGGGGGGCCGGAGAGACCCAGTACTTC.

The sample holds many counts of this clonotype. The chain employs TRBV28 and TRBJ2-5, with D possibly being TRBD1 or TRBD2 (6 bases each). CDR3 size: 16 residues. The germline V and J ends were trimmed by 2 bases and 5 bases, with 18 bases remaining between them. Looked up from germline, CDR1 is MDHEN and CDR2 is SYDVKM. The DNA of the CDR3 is TGTGCCAGCAGTTTAGTCCCTCGGGGGCCGGGGGAGACCCAGTACTTC. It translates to CASSLVPRGPGETQYF. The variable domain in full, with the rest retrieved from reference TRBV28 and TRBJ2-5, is DVKVTQSSRYLVKRTGEKVFLECVQDMDHENMFWYRQDPGLGLRLIYFSYDVKMKEKGDIPEGYSVSREKKERFSLILESASTNQTSMYLCASSLVPRGPGETQYFGPGTRLLVL.

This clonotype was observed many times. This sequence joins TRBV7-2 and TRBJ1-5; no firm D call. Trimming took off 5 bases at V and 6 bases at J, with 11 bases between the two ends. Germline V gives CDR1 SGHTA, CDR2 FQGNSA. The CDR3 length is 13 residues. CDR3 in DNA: TGTGCCAGCAGCATCACTCGGATTCAGCCCCAGCATTTT. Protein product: CASSITRIQPQHF.

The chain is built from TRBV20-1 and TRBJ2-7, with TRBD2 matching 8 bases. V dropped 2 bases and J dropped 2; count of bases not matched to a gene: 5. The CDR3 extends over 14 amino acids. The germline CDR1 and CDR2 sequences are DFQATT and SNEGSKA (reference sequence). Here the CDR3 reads CSARLAGRTYEQYF. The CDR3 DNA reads TGCAGTGCTAGACTAGCGGGTAGGACCTACGAGCAGTACTTC.

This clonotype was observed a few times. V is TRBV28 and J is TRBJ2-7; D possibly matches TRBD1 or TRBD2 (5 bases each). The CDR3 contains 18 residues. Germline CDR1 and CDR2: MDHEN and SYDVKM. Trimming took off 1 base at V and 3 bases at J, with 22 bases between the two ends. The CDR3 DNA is TGTGCCAGCAGTTTATACGGGATTAAGACGGGACGGTTCTACGAGCAGTACTTC. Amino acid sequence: CASSLYGIKTGRFYEQYF.

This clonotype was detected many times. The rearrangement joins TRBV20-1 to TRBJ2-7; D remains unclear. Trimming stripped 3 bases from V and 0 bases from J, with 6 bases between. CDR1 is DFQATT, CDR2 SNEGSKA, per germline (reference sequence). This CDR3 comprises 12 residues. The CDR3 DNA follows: TGCAGTGCTAGCTCCAGCTCCTACGAGCAGTACTTC. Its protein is CSASSSSYEQYF.

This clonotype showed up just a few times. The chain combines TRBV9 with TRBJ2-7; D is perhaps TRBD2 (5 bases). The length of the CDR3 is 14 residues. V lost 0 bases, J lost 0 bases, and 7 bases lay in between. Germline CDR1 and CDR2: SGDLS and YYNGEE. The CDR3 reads CASSVVGSSYEQYF. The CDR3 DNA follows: TGTGCCAGCAGCGTAGTTGGGAGCTCCTACGAGCAGTACTTC.

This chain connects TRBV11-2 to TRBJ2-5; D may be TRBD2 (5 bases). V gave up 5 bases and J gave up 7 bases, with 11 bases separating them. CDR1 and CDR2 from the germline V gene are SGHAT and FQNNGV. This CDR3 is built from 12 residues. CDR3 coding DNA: TGTGCCAGCAGCCCTATCCGGGGGACCCAGTACTTC. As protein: CASSPIRGTQYF.

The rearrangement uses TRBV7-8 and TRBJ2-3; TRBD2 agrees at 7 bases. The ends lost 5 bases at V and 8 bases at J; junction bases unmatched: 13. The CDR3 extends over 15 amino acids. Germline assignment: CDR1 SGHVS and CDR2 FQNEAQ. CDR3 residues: CASSVSGNAGGTQYF. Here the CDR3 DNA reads TGTGCCAGCAGCGTGAGCGGGAACGCCGGGGGTACGCAGTATTTT.

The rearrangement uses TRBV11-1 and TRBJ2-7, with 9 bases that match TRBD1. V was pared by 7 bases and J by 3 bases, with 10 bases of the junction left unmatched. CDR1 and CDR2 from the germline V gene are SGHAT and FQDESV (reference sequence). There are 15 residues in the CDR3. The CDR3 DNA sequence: TGTGCCAGCACCCCCGGGGGACAGGGAGTCTACGAGCAGTACTTC. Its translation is CASTPGGQGVYEQYF.

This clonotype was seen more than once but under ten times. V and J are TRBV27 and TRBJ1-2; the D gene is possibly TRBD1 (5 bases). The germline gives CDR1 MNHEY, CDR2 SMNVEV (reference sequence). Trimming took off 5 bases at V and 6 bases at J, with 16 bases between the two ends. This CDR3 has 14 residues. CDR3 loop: CASSPSGGGNGYTF. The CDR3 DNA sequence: TGTGCCAGCAGTCCCTCTGGGGGGGGGAATGGCTACACCTTC.

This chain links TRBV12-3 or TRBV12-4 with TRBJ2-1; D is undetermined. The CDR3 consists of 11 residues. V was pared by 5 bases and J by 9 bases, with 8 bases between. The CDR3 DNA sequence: TGTGCCAGCAGTGCCCGGGTTGAGCAGTTCTTC. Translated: CASSARVEQFF.

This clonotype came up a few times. CDR3 amino acids: CASSQDGALAKNIQYF. The DNA for the CDR3 is TGCGCCAGCAGCCAAGATGGGGCGTTAGCCAAAAACATTCAGTACTTC. The J gene is TRBJ2-4, the V gene TRBV4-1, with D possibly matching TRBD1 (5 bases). Per germline, CDR1 MGHRA and CDR2 YSYEKL. V lost 0 bases and J 0 bases, leaving 9 bases between the germline ends. The length of the CDR3 is 16 residues.

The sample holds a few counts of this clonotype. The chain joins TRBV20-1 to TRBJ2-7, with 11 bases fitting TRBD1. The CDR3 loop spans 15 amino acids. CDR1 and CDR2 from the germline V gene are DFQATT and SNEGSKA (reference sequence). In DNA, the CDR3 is TGCAGCGCCGACGGGGGGACAGGGGGACCCTACGAGCAGTACTTC. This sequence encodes CSADGGTGGPYEQYF.

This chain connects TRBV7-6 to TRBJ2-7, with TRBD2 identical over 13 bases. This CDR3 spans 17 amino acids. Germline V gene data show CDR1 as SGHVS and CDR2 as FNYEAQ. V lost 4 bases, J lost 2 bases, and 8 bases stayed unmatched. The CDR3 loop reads CASSSGTSGTETYEQYF. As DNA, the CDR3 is TGTGCCAGCAGCTCCGGGACTAGCGGGACGGAGACCTACGAGCAGTACTTC.

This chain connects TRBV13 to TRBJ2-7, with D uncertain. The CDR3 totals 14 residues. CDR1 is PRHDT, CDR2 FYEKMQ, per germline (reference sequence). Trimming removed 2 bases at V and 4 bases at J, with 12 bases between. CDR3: CASSLRLDGYEQYF. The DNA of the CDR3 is TGTGCCAGCAGCTTAAGGCTAGATGGTTACGAGCAGTACTTC.

The CDR3 DNA follows: TGCGCCAGCAGCTTTCAGGGTGTGCGGGAGACCCAGTACTTC. It codes for CASSFQGVRETQYF. The rearrangement joins TRBV5-1 to TRBJ2-5; possible D gene TRBD1, 5 bases. CDR1 and CDR2 from the germline V gene are SGHRS and YFSETQ. The CDR3 is 14 residues long. V was trimmed by 2 bases and J by 5 bases, leaving 13 bases between them.

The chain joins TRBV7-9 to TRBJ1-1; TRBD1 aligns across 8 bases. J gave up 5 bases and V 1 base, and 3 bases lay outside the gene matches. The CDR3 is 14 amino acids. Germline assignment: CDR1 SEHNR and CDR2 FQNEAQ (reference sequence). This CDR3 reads CASSLGTGWTEAFF. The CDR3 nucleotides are TGTGCCAGCAGCTTAGGGACAGGGTGGACTGAAGCTTTCTTT.

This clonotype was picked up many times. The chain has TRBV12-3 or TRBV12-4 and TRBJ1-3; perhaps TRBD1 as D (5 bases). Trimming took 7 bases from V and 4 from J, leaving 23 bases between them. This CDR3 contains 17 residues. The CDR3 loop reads CASIRDLALRVGNTIYF. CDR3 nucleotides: TGTGCCAGCATCCGGGACCTGGCCCTTCGAGTGGGAAACACCATATATTTT.